This T cell receptor beta chain comes out of a study of blood T cell repertoires in COVID-19. Study as a whole: In each case, the material was cDNA or gDNA derived from T cells, B-cell-depleted T cells, or PBMCs.

Sequencing used immunoSEQ multiplex PCR; TCRdb keeps in-frame clones, though not all of them. In the table there are some 190,000 clones, 70% to 90% of which are singletons. The CDR3 sequence is 15 residues long. V lost 2 bases and J 1 base, leaving 12 bases between the germline ends. Germline V gene lookup returns CDR1 SGHTA and CDR2 FQGNSA. The sequenced sample was peripheral blood. The clonotype originates from a woman older than 75 with acute or convalescent COVID-19. The chain is built from TRBV7-2 and TRBJ2-7; D possibly corresponds to TRBD1 (6 bases). The CDR3 DNA sequence: TGTGCCAGCAGCTTAAAGAGTCAGGGGTCCTACGAGCAGTACTTC. Protein: CASSLKSQGSYEQYF.